Presented here are 18 T cell receptor beta chains from one specimen sequenced in a study of blood T cell repertoires in COVID-19. Clones were sequenced by immunoSEQ multiplex PCR, and TCRdb holds only the in-frame ones, with some missing. The profile shows roughly 160,000 clones, about four fifths of them singletons. Sequenced sample: peripheral blood. Receptor source: a woman at least 80 years old with acute or convalescent COVID-19.

This clone has a single count. A read error may produce the germline difference seen at one junction end. V gene TRBV12-5 combines with J gene TRBJ2-7; TRBD1 aligns across 10 bases. Germline V CDR1 and CDR2: LGHNT, FRNRAP. The CDR3 loop spans 13 amino acids. The CDR3 nucleotides are TGTGCTAGTGGTATAGGGACAGGGGCTCTTCCACACTTC. Protein product: CASGIGTGALPHF.

This chain links TRBV28 with TRBJ1-2; 7 nucleotides line up with TRBD1. Per the germline V gene, CDR1 is MDHEN and CDR2 is SYDVKM. The CDR3 runs to 12 residues. V trimming: 6 bases; J trimming: 3 bases; junction bases outside the gene matches: 1. The chain's CDR3 is CASRTGYYGYTF. As DNA, the CDR3 is TGTGCCAGCAGGACAGGGTACTATGGCTACACCTTC.

This clone showed up just a few times. This rearrangement joins TRBV5-4 to TRBJ2-2; D is possibly TRBD1 (6 bases). This CDR3 comprises 15 residues. Germline lookup yields CDR1 SGHNT and CDR2 YYREEE (reference sequence). Between the trimmed V and J ends, which lost 5 bases and 0 bases, there was a span of 11 bases. In DNA form, the CDR3 reads TGTGCCAGCAGGACAGGCATCGCGAACACCGGGGAGCTGTTTTTT. This codes for CASRTGIANTGELFF.

The V and J genes are TRBV28 and TRBJ1-2; D possibly corresponds to TRBD1 (6 bases). V lost 6 bases and J lost 4, with 12 bases in between. The length of the CDR3 is 13 residues. The germline V gene has CDR1 MDHEN and CDR2 SYDVKM. CDR3 in DNA: TGTGCCAGCAGCCCGGACAGAGTCTATGGCTACACCTTC. This gives the protein CASSPDRVYGYTF.

The rearrangement joins TRBV7-9 to TRBJ2-7; a weak D match, TRBD2 (5 bases). Trimming took 8 bases from V and 4 from J, leaving 12 bases between them. From germline, CDR1 is SEHNR and CDR2 FQNEAQ (reference sequence). CDR3 length: 12 amino acids. The CDR3 sequence is CASGLSAYEQYF. In nucleotides, the CDR3 is TGTGCCAGCGGACTGTCAGCTTACGAGCAGTACTTC.

This clone came up a few times. The chain links TRBV18 to TRBJ2-5; TRBD1 matches 10 bases. V lost 6 bases to trimming and J lost 5 bases; unmatched junction nucleotides: 9. CDR3 size: 15 residues. CDR1 is KGHSH, CDR2 LQKENI, per germline. In DNA form, the CDR3 reads TGTGCCAGCTCTCAATCCGGGACAGGGGAGGAGACCCAGTACTTC. This encodes CASSQSGTGEETQYF. Together with reference TRBV18 and TRBJ2-5, the CDR3 gives the full variable domain: NAGVMQNPRHLVRRRGQEARLRCSPMKGHSHVYWYRQLPEEGLKFMVYLQKENIIDESGMPKERFSAEFPKEGPSILRIQQVVRGDSAAYFCASSQSGTGEETQYFGPGTRLLVL.

This clone was observed a single time. The chain has TRBV5-1 and TRBJ2-1; possible D gene TRBD2, 6 bases. CDR1 and CDR2 from the germline V gene are SGHRS and YFSETQ. There are 14 residues in the CDR3. V gave up 3 bases and J gave up 4 bases, with 11 bases separating them. The CDR3 nucleotides read TGCGCCAGCAGCTGGGCGGGGCGGTACAATGAGCAGTTCTTC. Amino acid sequence: CASSWAGRYNEQFF.

The rearrangement joins TRBV29-1 to TRBJ2-2; D is perhaps TRBD2 (6 bases). V lost 7 bases to trimming and J lost 4 bases, with 13 bases between them. This CDR3 is 13 amino acids long. Per the germline V gene, CDR1 is SQVTM and CDR2 is ANQGSEA. In nucleotides, the CDR3 is TGCAGCGGGGGGACTTCGTTCACCGGGGAGCTGTTTTTT. It codes for CSGGTSFTGELFF.

The chain recombines TRBV7-9 with TRBJ2-1, with D possibly matching TRBD2 (6 bases). The germline V and J ends were trimmed by 8 bases and 3 bases, with 17 bases remaining between them. Germline V gene sequence: CDR1 SEHNR, CDR2 FQNEAQ (reference sequence). This CDR3 contains 15 residues. In DNA, the CDR3 is TGTGCCAGCTCCTATGGAGGGCTGGGCTACAATGAGCAGTTCTTC. It yields the protein CASSYGGLGYNEQFF.

This clone was seen only a few times. This rearrangement joins TRBV5-6 to TRBJ1-4, with 9 bases identical to TRBD1. Germline V lookup: CDR1 SGHDT, CDR2 YYEEEE. The CDR3 totals 18 residues. V shed 4 bases and J 0 bases; nucleotides not matched to a gene: 10. The CDR3 nucleotides read TGTGCCAGCAGCCGAACAGGGGGCTCACTTGCAACTAATGAAAAACTGTTTTTT. Amino acid sequence: CASSRTGGSLATNEKLFF.

The genes are TRBV29-1 and TRBJ1-4, with a tentative D call TRBD1 (5 bases). CDR3 length: 14 residues. The germline gives CDR1 SQVTM, CDR2 ANQGSEA. V lost 1 base to trimming and J lost 8 bases, with 14 bases between them. The CDR3 spells CSVEARGGSEKLFF. DNA for the CDR3: TGCAGCGTTGAAGCGCGGGGCGGCTCGGAAAAACTGTTTTTT.

This clone was found once. The CDR3 is CASSLLDRSYNEQFF. CDR3 DNA: TGCGCCAGCAGCTTGCTCGACAGGAGTTACAATGAGCAGTTCTTC. The rearrangement joins TRBV5-1 to TRBJ2-1, with a weak D call TRBD1 (6 bases). Per germline, CDR1 SGHRS and CDR2 YFSETQ. This CDR3 contains 15 residues. Trimming pared 1 base from V and 4 bases from J, leaving 12 bases between.

The chain carries TRBV28 and TRBJ2-2, with D maybe TRBD2 (7 bases). The V gene lost 6 bases and the J gene lost 0 bases, with 17 bases spanning the gap. The germline V gene has CDR1 MDHEN and CDR2 SYDVKM. This CDR3 contains 17 residues. The DNA of the CDR3 is TGTGCCAGCAGGCTAGGGGGGGACCCCGCGAACACCGGGGAGCTGTTTTTT. Protein sequence: CASRLGGDPANTGELFF.

This clone was seen only a few times. The chain recombines TRBV11-2 with TRBJ1-1; D is uncertain. The CDR3 runs to 16 residues. The germline V gene has CDR1 SGHAT and CDR2 FQNNGV. V was pared by 2 bases and J by 1 base, with 14 bases between. The CDR3 nucleotides are TGTGCCAGCAGCTTATATATGTCGGAGAGGAACACTGAAGCTTTCTTT. It encodes CASSLYMSERNTEAFF.

The chain has TRBV5-4 and TRBJ1-2; 8 bases align to TRBD1. This CDR3 region has 16 residues. In germline, CDR1 is SGHNT, CDR2 YYREEE (reference sequence). The trim removed 0 bases at V and 1 base at J, leaving 5 bases unmatched. The CDR3 loop reads CASSLGGQEYNYGYTF. CDR3 DNA: TGTGCCAGCAGCTTGGGGGGACAGGAATATAACTATGGCTACACCTTC.

CDR3 in amino acids: CATETGVGNTIYF. As DNA, the CDR3 is TGTGCCACCGAAACAGGGGTCGGAAACACCATATATTTT. This chain joins TRBV15 and TRBJ1-3, with 7 bases matching TRBD1. This CDR3 has 13 amino acids. With V trimmed by 8 bases and J by 4 bases, 5 bases remained unmatched. Germline V gene sequence: CDR1 LNHNV, CDR2 YYDKDF (reference sequence).

The rearrangement joins TRBV6-2 or TRBV6-3 to TRBJ1-2, with D unclear. CDR1 and CDR2 (germline): MNHEY, SVGEGT. The CDR3 has 15 residues. With 5 bases removed from V and 4 bases from J, the gap between germline ends came to 17 bases. In DNA form, the CDR3 reads TGTGCCAGCAGTCCCCTACAGACGGATATCTATGGCTACACCTTC. Amino acid sequence: CASSPLQTDIYGYTF.

The J gene is TRBJ2-5, the V gene TRBV27; D possibly corresponds to TRBD1 (6 bases). This CDR3 spans 16 amino acids. V was clipped by 0 bases and J by 7 bases, with 18 bases between them. Germline loops: CDR1 MNHEY, CDR2 SMNVEV (reference sequence). In DNA, the CDR3 is TGTGCCAGCAGTTTATCTCTAGCTGGGGGCCTGGGGACCCAGTACTTC. Residues: CASSLSLAGGLGTQYF.